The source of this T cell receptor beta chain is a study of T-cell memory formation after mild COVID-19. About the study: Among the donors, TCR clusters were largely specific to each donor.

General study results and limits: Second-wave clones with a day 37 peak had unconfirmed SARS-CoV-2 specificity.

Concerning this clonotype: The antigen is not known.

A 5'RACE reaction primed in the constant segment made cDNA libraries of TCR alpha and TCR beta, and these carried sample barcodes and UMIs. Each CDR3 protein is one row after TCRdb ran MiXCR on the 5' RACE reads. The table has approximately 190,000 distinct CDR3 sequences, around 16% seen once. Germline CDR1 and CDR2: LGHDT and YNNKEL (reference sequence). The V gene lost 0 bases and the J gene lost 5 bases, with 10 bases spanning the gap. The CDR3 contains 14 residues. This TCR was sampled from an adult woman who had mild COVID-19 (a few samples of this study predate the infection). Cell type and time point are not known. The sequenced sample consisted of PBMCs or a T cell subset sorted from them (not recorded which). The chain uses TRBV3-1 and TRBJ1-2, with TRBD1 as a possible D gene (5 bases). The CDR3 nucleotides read TGTGCCAGCAGCCAAGATTGGGACTCGTATGGCTACACCTTC. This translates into CASSQDWDSYGYTF.